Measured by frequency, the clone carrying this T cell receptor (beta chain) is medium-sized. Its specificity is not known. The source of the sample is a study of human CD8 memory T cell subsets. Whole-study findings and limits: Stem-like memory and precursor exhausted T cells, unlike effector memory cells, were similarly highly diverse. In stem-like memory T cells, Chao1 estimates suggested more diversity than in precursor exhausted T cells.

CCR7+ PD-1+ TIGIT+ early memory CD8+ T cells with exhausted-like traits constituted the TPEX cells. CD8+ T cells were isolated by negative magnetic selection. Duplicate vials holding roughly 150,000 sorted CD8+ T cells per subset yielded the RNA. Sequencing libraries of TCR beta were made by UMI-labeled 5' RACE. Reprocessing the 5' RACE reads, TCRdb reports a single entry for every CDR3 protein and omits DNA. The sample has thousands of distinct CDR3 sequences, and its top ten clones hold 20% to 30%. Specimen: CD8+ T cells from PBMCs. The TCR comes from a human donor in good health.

The CDR3: CASSPPGVREQYF. V usage is TRBV28 and J usage is TRBJ2-7; TCRdb lists TRBD1, though no DNA is available to test this call. CDR1 MDHEN and CDR2 SYDVKM come from the germline V gene. This CDR3 has 13 residues.